A single sample gave rise to the 14 T cell receptor beta chains below, sequenced in a study of shared clonotypes between healthy human individuals. Assay used: immunoSEQ multiplex PCR; TCRdb lists only in-frame clones, some missing. This table holds millions of clones, approximately 95% found once. Sequencing was carried out using naive CD4+ T cells from PBMCs. This sample's subset: CD45RA+ positively selected. These receptors were obtained from a man in his late teens or twenties in good health. Some clones in this sample may be carry-over from other donors' samples.

This chain uses TRBV21-1 with TRBJ2-1; the table's D call, TRBD2, has no DNA check behind it. TRBV21-1 is annotated as a pseudogene. The CDR3 consists of 15 residues. CDR3 region: CASMDLAGSYNEQFF. CDR3 nucleotide sequence: TGTGCCAGCATGGATTTAGCGGGATCCTACAATGAGCAGTTCTTC.

The chain joins TRBV7-2 to TRBJ2-5, with 7 bases lining up with TRBD2. CDR1 is SGHTA, CDR2 FQGNSA, per germline. This CDR3 is 16 amino acids long. J was trimmed by 5 bases and V by 5 bases; bases with no gene match: 14. The chain's CDR3 is CASSPRRAAGVETQYF. The CDR3, as DNA: TGTGCCAGCAGCCCACGGCGGGCCGCGGGAGTGGAGACCCAGTACTTC. The full variable domain, completed using reference TRBV7-2 and TRBJ2-5, is GAGVSQSPSNKVTEKGKDVELRCDPISGHTALYWYRQSLGQGLEFLIYFQGNSAPDKSGLPSDRFSAERTGGSVSTLTIQRTQQEDSAVYLCASSPRRAAGVETQYFGPGTRLLVL.

This chain uses TRBV28 with TRBJ2-7; 8 bases match TRBD2. Germline lookup yields CDR1 MDHEN and CDR2 SYDVKM. V was pared by 2 bases and J by 12 bases, with 12 bases of the junction left unmatched. This CDR3 comprises 14 residues. The CDR3 reads CASSLAASGSKLYF. The CDR3 nucleotides are TGTGCCAGCAGTTTAGCGGCCAGCGGGAGTAAGCTGTACTTC. The full variable domain, with the rest looked up from reference TRBV28 and TRBJ2-7, is DVKVTQSSRYLVKRTGEKVFLECVQDMDHENMFWYRQDPGLGLRLIYFSYDVKMKEKGDIPEGYSVSREKKERFSLILESASTNQTSMYLCASSLAASGSKLYFGPGTRLTVT.

The rearrangement links TRBV28 to TRBJ2-7; 12 bases align to TRBD2. Germline-derived CDR1 and CDR2 are MDHEN and SYDVKM. The CDR3 length is 17 residues. V lost 4 bases and J lost 3; bases outside the gene matches: 10. In DNA, the CDR3 is TGTGCCAGCAGTTCCCAGTCTACTAGCGGGAGGAACTACGAGCAGTACTTC. Protein product: CASSSQSTSGRNYEQYF.

The V gene is TRBV6-6, the J gene TRBJ2-1, with D possibly being TRBD2 (6 bases). Germline CDR1 and CDR2: MNHNY and SVGAGI (reference sequence). The CDR3 runs 13 residues. V was shortened by 6 bases and J by 7 bases, with 13 bases between the two germline ends. The CDR3 reads CASRAGPTNEQFF. CDR3 nucleotide sequence: TGTGCCAGCAGGGCGGGACCCACGAATGAGCAGTTCTTC.

The chain joins TRBV9 to TRBJ2-7; 12 bases line up with TRBD1. CDR1 and CDR2 from the germline V gene are SGDLS and YYNGEE. Trimming cost V 3 bases and J 5 bases; bases outside gene matches: 15. The CDR3 contains 18 residues. CDR3 sequence: CASSASSGTGGFRHEQYF. In DNA, the CDR3 is TGTGCCAGCAGCGCCTCCTCCGGGACAGGGGGCTTCCGACACGAGCAGTACTTC.

The CDR3 nucleotides read TGTGCCAGCAGCTTAGACGGGACTACAACAGATACGCAGTATTTT. Protein: CASSLDGTTTDTQYF. This sequence joins TRBV7-2 and TRBJ2-3; 7 bases match TRBD2. The V segment lost 1 base and the J segment 3 bases; nucleotides outside the gene matches: 4. The CDR3 loop spans 15 amino acids. Germline V gives CDR1 SGHTA, CDR2 FQGNSA.

DNA of the CDR3: TGTGCCAGCAGTTTAGTAGCGGGAAGCACAGATACGCAGTATTTT. Protein sequence: CASSLVAGSTDTQYF. The chain carries TRBV6-5 and TRBJ2-3, with 8 bases identical to TRBD2. Germline lookup yields CDR1 MNHEY and CDR2 SVGAGI. The ends lost 4 bases at V and 0 bases at J; junction bases unmatched: 3. This CDR3 spans 15 amino acids.

J is TRBJ2-5 and V is TRBV10-3, with a weak D call TRBD2 (5 bases). The V end was cut by 2 bases, the J end by 4 bases, with 17 bases between. The CDR3 has 16 amino acids. Germline CDR1 and CDR2: ENHRY and SYGVKD. Here the CDR3 reads CAISERPLEAGETQYF. The CDR3 DNA reads TGTGCCATCAGTGAGCGACCCCTAGAGGCGGGAGAGACCCAGTACTTC.

The chain couples TRBV5-1 to TRBJ2-5; the D is unclear. Germline V gene data show CDR1 as SGHRS and CDR2 as YFSETQ. CDR3 length: 14 amino acids. The germline V and J ends were trimmed by 6 bases and 3 bases, with 15 bases remaining between them. The CDR3 bases are TGCGCCAGCATGTTGGGTCCGATTGAAGAGACCCAGTACTTC. Translation gives CASMLGPIEETQYF. The variable domain in full, with the rest retrieved from reference TRBV5-1 and TRBJ2-5, is KAGVTQTPRYLIKTRGQQVTLSCSPISGHRSVSWYQQTPGQGLQFLFEYFSETQRNKGNFPGRFSGRQFSNSRSEMNVSTLELGDSALYLCASMLGPIEETQYFGPGTRLLVL.

Regarding this clone: At one of its ends the junction is not consistent with the germline gene, which may arise from a read error. This chain joins TRBV18 and TRBJ2-1; TRBD1 aligns across 9 bases. The CDR3 has 11 amino acids. From germline, CDR1 is KGHSH and CDR2 LQKENI. The CDR3 protein is CASSPGTGRIF. For the CDR3, the DNA is TGTGCCAGCTCACCAGGGACAGGGAGAATCTTC. Based on the CDR3 plus reference TRBV18 and TRBJ2-1, the full variable domain is NAGVMQNPRHLVRRRGQEARLRCSPMKGHSHVYWYRQLPEEGLKFMVYLQKENIIDESGMPKERFSAEFPKEGPSILRIQQVVRGDSAAYFCASSPGTGRIFGPGTRLTVL.

The chain combines TRBV7-8 with TRBJ2-7, with 8 bases aligning to TRBD2. CDR3 size: 14 residues. V shed 5 bases, J shed 5 bases, and the junction held 8 bases outside the gene matches. From germline, CDR1 is SGHVS and CDR2 FQNEAQ. The CDR3 region has the DNA TGTGCCAGCAGCCGGCGGGGGGCCGGCAACGAGCAGTACTTC. Translating gives CASSRRGAGNEQYF.

The chain carries TRBV7-2 and TRBJ2-2; 8 bases fit TRBD1. The V gene's germline CDR1 is SGHTA and CDR2 FQGNSA. This CDR3 is built from 18 residues. With V trimmed by 5 bases and J by 2 bases, 13 bases remained unmatched. CDR3 protein: CASSKESVAGGNTGELFF. CDR3 coding DNA: TGTGCCAGCAGCAAGGAGTCGGTGGCAGGGGGCAACACCGGGGAGCTGTTTTTT. The entire variable domain, with the rest obtained from reference TRBV7-2 and TRBJ2-2, is as follows: GAGVSQSPSNKVTEKGKDVELRCDPISGHTALYWYRQSLGQGLEFLIYFQGNSAPDKSGLPSDRFSAERTGGSVSTLTIQRTQQEDSAVYLCASSKESVAGGNTGELFFGEGSRLTVL.

J is TRBJ2-3 and V is TRBV27; D is perhaps TRBD2 (5 bases). The V end was cut by 5 bases, the J end by 0 bases, with 15 bases between. Germline assignment: CDR1 MNHEY and CDR2 SMNVEV (reference sequence). The CDR3 is made up of 16 amino acids. CDR3 protein: CASSTPRRASTDTQYF. The CDR3 DNA is TGTGCCAGCAGTACCCCAAGGCGGGCTAGCACAGATACGCAGTATTTT.